This T cell receptor (beta chain) was found in a study of identical twins. Study-level results: The study found that models underestimated out-of-frame TCR alpha sharing in monozygotic twins. Abundant beta clonotypes from cord blood bore fewer insertions; memory repertoires lacked this pattern.

This clonotype has only a few counts. Antigen: not known. A single record per CDR3 protein comes from TCRdb applying MiXCR to the 5' RACE reads. The table has about 1.7 million distinct CDR3 sequences, roughly a third seen once; the top ten hold under 0.35%. The sample taken for sequencing was cord blood. The clonotype comes from a newborn girl in good health.

The CDR3 coding sequence is TGTGCCAGCAGCCCACAGGCTTCTGGGGCCAACGTCCTGACTTTC. Protein product: CASSPQASGANVLTF. This sequence joins TRBV14 and TRBJ2-6, with D perhaps matching TRBD1 (5 bases). CDR1 SGHDN and CDR2 FVKESK come from the germline V gene. V lost 4 bases and J lost 1, with 8 bases in between. The CDR3 length is 15 residues.